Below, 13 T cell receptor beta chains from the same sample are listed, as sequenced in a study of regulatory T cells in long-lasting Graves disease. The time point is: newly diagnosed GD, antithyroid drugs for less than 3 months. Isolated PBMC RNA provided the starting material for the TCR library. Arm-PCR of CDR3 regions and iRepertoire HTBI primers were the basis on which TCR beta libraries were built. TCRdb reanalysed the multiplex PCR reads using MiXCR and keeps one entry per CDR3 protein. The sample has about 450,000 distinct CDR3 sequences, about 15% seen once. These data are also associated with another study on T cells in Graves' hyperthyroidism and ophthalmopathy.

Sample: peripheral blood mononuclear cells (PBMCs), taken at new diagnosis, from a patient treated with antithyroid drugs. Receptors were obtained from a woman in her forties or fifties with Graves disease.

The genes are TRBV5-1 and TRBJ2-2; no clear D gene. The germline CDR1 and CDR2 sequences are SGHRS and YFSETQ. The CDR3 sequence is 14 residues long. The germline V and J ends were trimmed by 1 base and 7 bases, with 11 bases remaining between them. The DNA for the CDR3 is TGCGCCAGCAGCTTGACGGAAGTTGGCGGGGAGCTGTTTTTT. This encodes CASSLTEVGGELFF. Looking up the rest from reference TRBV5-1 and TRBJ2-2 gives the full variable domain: KAGVTQTPRYLIKTRGQQVTLSCSPISGHRSVSWYQQTPGQGLQFLFEYFSETQRNKGNFPGRFSGRQFSNSRSEMNVSTLELGDSALYLCASSLTEVGGELFFGEGSRLTVL.

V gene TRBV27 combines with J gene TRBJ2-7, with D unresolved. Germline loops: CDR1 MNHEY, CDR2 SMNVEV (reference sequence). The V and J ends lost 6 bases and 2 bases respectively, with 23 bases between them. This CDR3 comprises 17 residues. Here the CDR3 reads CASRAPGRALLTYEQYF. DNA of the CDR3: TGTGCCAGCAGAGCCCCCGGCCGGGCCTTACTAACCTACGAGCAGTACTTC.

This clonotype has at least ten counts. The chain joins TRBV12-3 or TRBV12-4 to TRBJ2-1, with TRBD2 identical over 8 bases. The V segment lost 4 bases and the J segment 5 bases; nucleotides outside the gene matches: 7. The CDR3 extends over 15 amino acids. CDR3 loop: CASSSQRERHNEQFF. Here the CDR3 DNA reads TGTGCCAGCAGTTCACAGCGGGAGCGGCACAATGAGCAGTTCTTC.

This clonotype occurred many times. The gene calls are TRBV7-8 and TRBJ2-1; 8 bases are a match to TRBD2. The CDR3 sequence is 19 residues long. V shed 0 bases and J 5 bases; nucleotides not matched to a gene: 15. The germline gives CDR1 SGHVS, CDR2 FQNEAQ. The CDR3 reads CASSLARQAAGANNNEQFF. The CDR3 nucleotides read TGTGCCAGCAGCTTAGCTCGACAGGCAGCGGGAGCTAATAACAATGAGCAGTTCTTC.

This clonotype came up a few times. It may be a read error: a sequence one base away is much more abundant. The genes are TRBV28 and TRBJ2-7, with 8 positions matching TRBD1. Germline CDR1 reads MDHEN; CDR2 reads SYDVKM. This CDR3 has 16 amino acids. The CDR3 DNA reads TGTGCCGGCAGTTCCCCCGGGACAGGAGGCTCCTACGAGCAGTACTTC. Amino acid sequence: CAGSSPGTGGSYEQYF.

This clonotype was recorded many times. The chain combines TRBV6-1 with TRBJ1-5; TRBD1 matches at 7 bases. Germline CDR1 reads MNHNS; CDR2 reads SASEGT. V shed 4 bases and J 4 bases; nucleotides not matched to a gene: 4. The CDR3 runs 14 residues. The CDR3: CASSGTGANQPQHF. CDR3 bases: TGTGCCAGCAGTGGGACAGGAGCTAATCAGCCCCAGCATTTT.

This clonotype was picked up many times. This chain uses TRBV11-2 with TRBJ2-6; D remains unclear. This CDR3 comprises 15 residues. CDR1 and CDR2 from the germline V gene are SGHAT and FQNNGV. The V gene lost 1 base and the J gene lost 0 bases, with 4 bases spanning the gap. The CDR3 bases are TGTGCCAGCAGCTTAGGAGACTCTGGGGCCAACGTCCTGACTTTC. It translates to CASSLGDSGANVLTF. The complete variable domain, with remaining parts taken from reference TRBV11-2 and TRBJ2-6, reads EAGVAQSPRYKIIEKRQSVAFWCNPISGHATLYWYQQILGQGPKLLIQFQNNGVVDDSQLPKDRFSAERLKGVDSTLKIQPAKLEDSAVYLCASSLGDSGANVLTFGAGSRLTVL.

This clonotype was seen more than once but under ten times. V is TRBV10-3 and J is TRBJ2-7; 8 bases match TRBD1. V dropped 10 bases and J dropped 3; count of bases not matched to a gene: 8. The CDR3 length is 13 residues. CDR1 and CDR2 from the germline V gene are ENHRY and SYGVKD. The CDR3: CATLGQGIYEQYF. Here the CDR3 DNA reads TGTGCCACCCTCGGACAGGGTATCTACGAGCAGTACTTC.

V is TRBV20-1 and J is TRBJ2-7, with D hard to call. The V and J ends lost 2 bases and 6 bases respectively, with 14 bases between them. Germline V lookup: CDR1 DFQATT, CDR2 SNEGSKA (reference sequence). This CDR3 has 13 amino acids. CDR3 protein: CSARNVNLPEQYF. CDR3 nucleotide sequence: TGCAGTGCTAGAAACGTAAACCTGCCCGAGCAGTACTTC.

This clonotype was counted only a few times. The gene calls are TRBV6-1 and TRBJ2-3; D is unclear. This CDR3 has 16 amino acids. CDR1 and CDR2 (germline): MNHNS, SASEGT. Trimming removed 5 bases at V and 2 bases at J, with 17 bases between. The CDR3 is CASSTGTATNTDTQYF. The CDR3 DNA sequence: TGTGCCAGCAGTACTGGCACAGCCACCAACACAGATACGCAGTATTTT.

The CDR3 DNA reads as TGCGCCAGCAGCTTGGAGTGGACGCACAATGAGCAGTTCTTC. It codes for CASSLEWTHNEQFF. This chain uses TRBV5-1 with TRBJ2-1; no clear D gene. CDR3 size: 14 residues. V was cut by 0 bases and J by 5 bases, with 9 bases left in between. Germline V gives CDR1 SGHRS, CDR2 YFSETQ.

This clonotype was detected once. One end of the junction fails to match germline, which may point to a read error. The CDR3 DNA reads TGCGCCAGCAGCCCGGACTCGAACAATGAGGAGTTCTTC. It specifies CASSPDSNNEEFF. The genes are TRBV5-1 and TRBJ2-1; D possibly corresponds to TRBD2 (5 bases). Germline V gene lookup returns CDR1 SGHRS and CDR2 YFSETQ. The CDR3 runs to 13 residues.

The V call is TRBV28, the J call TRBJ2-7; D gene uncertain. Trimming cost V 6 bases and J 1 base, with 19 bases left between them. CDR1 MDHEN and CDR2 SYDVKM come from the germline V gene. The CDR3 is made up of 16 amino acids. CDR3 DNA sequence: TGTGCCAGCAGCGACCCCTCCTCGGGCGGTTCCTACGAGCAGTACTTC. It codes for CASSDPSSGGSYEQYF.